This entry lists 7 T cell receptor beta chains sequenced from one sample in a study of T-cell memory formation after mild COVID-19. In TCRdb, the 5' RACE reads were re-called with MiXCR into one record per CDR3 protein. The table has about 150,000 distinct CDR3 sequences, 25% to 40% seen once. The material sequenced was PBMCs or a T cell subset sorted from them (not recorded which). Receptors were obtained from an adult woman who had mild COVID-19 (a few samples of this study predate the infection). Cell type and time point are not known.

A single count supports this clonotype. The chain links TRBV7-3 to TRBJ2-1; no definite D call. The germline V and J ends were trimmed by 3 bases and 5 bases, with 5 bases remaining between them. The CDR3 totals 12 residues. The germline CDR1 and CDR2 sequences are SGHTA and FQGTGA. This CDR3 is CASSLTHNEQFF. The CDR3 DNA reads as TGTGCCAGCAGCTTGACTCACAATGAGCAGTTCTTC.

The rearrangement joins TRBV9 to TRBJ1-1, with 10 bases lining up with TRBD1. With 5 bases clipped from V and 2 bases from J, the junction kept 6 bases outside the gene matches. The CDR3 consists of 15 residues. Germline V gene data show CDR1 as SGDLS and CDR2 as YYNGEE. The CDR3 is CASSTLTGGNTEAFF. CDR3 bases: TGTGCCAGCAGTACCTTGACAGGGGGCAACACTGAAGCTTTCTTT. The whole variable domain, remainder taken from reference TRBV9 and TRBJ1-1, is DSGVTQTPKHLITATGQRVTLRCSPRSGDLSVYWYQQSLDQGLQFLIQYYNGEERAKGNILERFSAQQFPDLHSELNLSSLELGDSALYFCASSTLTGGNTEAFFGQGTRLTVV.

The rearrangement links TRBV7-9 to TRBJ2-7, with TRBD1 identical over 8 bases. The J segment lost 0 bases and the V segment lost 4 bases, leaving 8 bases of the junction unmatched. Germline V CDR1 and CDR2: SEHNR, FQNEAQ (reference sequence). There are 16 residues in the CDR3. The CDR3 sequence is CASSSSDRATSYEQYF. For the CDR3, the DNA is TGTGCCAGCAGCTCGTCGGACAGGGCAACCTCCTACGAGCAGTACTTC.

This clonotype was detected a few times. V usage is TRBV2 and J usage is TRBJ2-2; perhaps TRBD1 as D (5 bases). The CDR3 runs to 15 residues. Trimming shortened V by 0 bases and J by 7 bases, and 12 bases separated the two germline ends. In germline, CDR1 is SNHLY, CDR2 FYNNEI. CDR3 coding DNA: TGTGCCAGCAGTGAAGCATTGGTAGGGGACGGGGAGCTGTTTTTT. This translates into CASSEALVGDGELFF.

This clonotype was found a few times. This sequence joins TRBV11-2 and TRBJ1-1, with unresolved D. Trimming stripped 5 bases from V and 2 bases from J, with 15 bases between. CDR3 length: 15 residues. Germline CDR1 reads SGHAT; CDR2 reads FQNNGV. As DNA, the CDR3 is TGTGCCAGCAGCGCTAGGATAGGCGGCAACACTGAAGCTTTCTTT. Amino acid sequence: CASSARIGGNTEAFF.

This chain connects TRBV14 to TRBJ2-2, with D maybe TRBD2 (6 bases). Trimming took 11 bases from V and 1 from J, leaving 14 bases between them. The CDR3 runs to 14 residues. Looked up from germline, CDR1 is SGHDN and CDR2 is FVKESK. The CDR3 spells CASQEGLNTGELFF. As DNA, the CDR3 is TGTGCCTCCCAGGAGGGGCTGAACACCGGGGAGCTGTTTTTT.

The sample holds a few counts of this clonotype. The chain carries TRBV5-6 and TRBJ1-6; D not certain. Germline-derived CDR1 and CDR2 are SGHDT and YYEEEE. The germline V and J ends were trimmed by 0 bases and 9 bases, with 13 bases remaining between them. The CDR3 totals 15 residues. CDR3 sequence (DNA): TGTGCCAGCAGCTTGGGGTCAGTACGGGCTTCACCCCTCCACTTT. It codes for CASSLGSVRASPLHF.